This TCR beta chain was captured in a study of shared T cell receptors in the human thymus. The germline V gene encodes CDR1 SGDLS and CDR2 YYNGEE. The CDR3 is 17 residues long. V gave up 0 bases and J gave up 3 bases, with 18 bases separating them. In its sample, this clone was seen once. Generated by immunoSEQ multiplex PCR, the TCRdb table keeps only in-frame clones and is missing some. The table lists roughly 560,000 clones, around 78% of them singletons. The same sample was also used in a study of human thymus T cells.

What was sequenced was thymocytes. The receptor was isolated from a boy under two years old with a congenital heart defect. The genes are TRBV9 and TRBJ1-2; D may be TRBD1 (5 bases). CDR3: CASSVEGGSGQDYGYTF. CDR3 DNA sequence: TGTGCCAGCAGCGTAGAGGGTGGATCAGGGCAGGACTATGGCTACACCTTC. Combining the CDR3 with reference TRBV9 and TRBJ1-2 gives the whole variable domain DSGVTQTPKHLITATGQRVTLRCSPRSGDLSVYWYQQSLDQGLQFLIQYYNGEERAKGNILERFSAQQFPDLHSELNLSSLELGDSALYFCASSVEGGSGQDYGYTFGSGTRLTVV.